These 24 T cell receptor beta chains share one sample of origin, sequenced in a study of OX40 agonist ivuxolimab in advanced cancers. TCRdb's table, derived via immunoSEQ multiplex PCR, lists solely in-frame clones and lacks some. The sample consists of some 83,000 clones, about 82% of them appearing once. The sample was CD4+ or CD8+ T cells sorted from blood, taken in a trial of the OX40 agonist ivuxolimab. These receptors were taken from an adult with an advanced solid tumor such as melanoma, head and neck, liver or kidney cancer.

This clone was seen more than once but under ten times. The rearrangement links TRBV7-3 to TRBJ2-5, with 9 bases matching TRBD1. V shed 4 bases, J shed 5 bases, and the junction held 11 bases outside the gene matches. Germline CDR1 is SGHTA and CDR2 is FQGTGA. This CDR3 has 16 amino acids. CDR3 residues: CASSYRDRATEETQYF. The DNA for the CDR3 is TGTGCCAGCAGCTACCGGGACAGGGCGACCGAGGAGACCCAGTACTTC.

The chain employs TRBV5-3 and TRBJ1-6; D is perhaps TRBD1 (6 bases). TRBV5-3 is assigned to the ORF class and has an uncertain function. V was clipped by 4 bases and J by 7 bases, with 15 bases between them. The CDR3 extends over 15 amino acids. This CDR3 is CARSVAGVGNSPLHF. The CDR3 DNA reads as TGTGCCAGAAGCGTGGCAGGGGTCGGCAATTCACCCCTCCACTTT.

The V and J genes are TRBV7-9 and TRBJ1-5, with D tentatively TRBD1 (6 bases). Germline CDR1 reads SEHNR; CDR2 reads FQNEAQ (reference sequence). The CDR3 sequence is 14 residues long. Trimming pared 0 bases from V and 9 bases from J, leaving 12 bases between. In DNA, the CDR3 is TGTGCCAGCAGCTTAGCCTCGGAGGGGGGGCCCCAGCATTTT. This gives the protein CASSLASEGGPQHF.

The J gene is TRBJ2-5, the V gene TRBV10-3; tentative D call: TRBD1 (6 bases). CDR1 is ENHRY, CDR2 SYGVKD, per germline. Trimming took 7 bases from V and 5 from J, leaving 20 bases between them. This CDR3 comprises 15 residues. Here the CDR3 DNA reads TGTGCCATCAAGGGGGACGGGACCTCCGGGGAGACCCAGTACTTC. The encoded protein is CAIKGDGTSGETQYF.

This chain connects TRBV11-3 to TRBJ2-1, with 8 bases fitting TRBD2. V lost 0 bases to trimming and J lost 6 bases; unmatched junction nucleotides: 4. Germline assignment: CDR1 SGHNT and CDR2 YENEEA. CDR3 length equals 15 residues. The CDR3, as DNA: TGTGCCAGCAGCTTAGACGGGAGGGTGAGCAATGAGCAGTTCTTC. As protein: CASSLDGRVSNEQFF.

V gene TRBV7-9 combines with J gene TRBJ1-1, with unresolved D. CDR1 is SEHNR, CDR2 FQNEAQ, per germline (reference sequence). CDR3 length: 15 residues. Between the trimmed V and J ends, which lost 8 bases and 0 bases, there was a span of 16 bases. The CDR3 DNA sequence: TGTGCCAGCCGACCCGGGGAGGGCTTGAACACTGAAGCTTTCTTT. It specifies CASRPGEGLNTEAFF.

The V call is TRBV7-9, the J call TRBJ2-1, with TRBD1 identical over 9 bases. The ends lost 4 bases at V and 8 bases at J; junction bases unmatched: 15. The CDR3 loop spans 17 amino acids. Looked up from germline, CDR1 is SEHNR and CDR2 is FQNEAQ (reference sequence). CDR3 in DNA: TGTGCCAGCAGCTACGCCCTTAGGGACAGGGCTAAAGATGAGCAGTTCTTC. Translating gives CASSYALRDRAKDEQFF.

The chain joins TRBV7-8 to TRBJ1-6, with 8 bases fitting TRBD1. CDR3 length: 14 residues. Germline V gene sequence: CDR1 SGHVS, CDR2 FQNEAQ. V was clipped by 5 bases and J by 6 bases; unmatched bases: 3. The DNA of the CDR3 is TGTGCCAGCAGCCAAGGACAGGGTAATTCACCCCTCCACTTT. Translation: CASSQGQGNSPLHF.

This clone was counted once. The rearrangement joins TRBV2 to TRBJ2-2; 8 nucleotides line up with TRBD1. CDR1 is SNHLY, CDR2 FYNNEI, per germline. The CDR3 length is 15 residues. V trimming: 5 bases; J trimming: 5 bases; junction bases outside the gene matches: 7. CDR3 coding DNA: TGTGCCAGCAGTAGCGACAGGGGAAATACCGGGGAGCTGTTTTTT. It translates to CASSSDRGNTGELFF.

In this sample, this clone turned up a few times. The V gene is TRBV27, the J gene TRBJ1-5; D call uncertain. Trimming cost V 0 bases and J 1 base, with 10 bases left between them. There are 16 residues in the CDR3. Germline CDR1 and CDR2: MNHEY and SMNVEV (reference sequence). The CDR3 reads CASSLSAQRSNQPQHF. The CDR3, as DNA: TGTGCCAGCAGTTTATCGGCGCAGCGAAGCAATCAGCCCCAGCATTTT.

This chain joins TRBV5-1 and TRBJ1-2; D uncertain. The CDR3 loop spans 13 amino acids. Trimming shortened V by 2 bases and J by 2 bases, and 7 bases separated the two germline ends. Germline lookup yields CDR1 SGHRS and CDR2 YFSETQ. CDR3 loop: CASSFSENYGYTF. CDR3 bases: TGCGCCAGCAGCTTTTCAGAGAACTATGGCTACACCTTC.

In regard to this clone: A junction boundary mismatches the germline segment, possibly from a read error. The V and J genes are TRBV7-3 and TRBJ2-2, with D perhaps matching TRBD2 (5 bases). In germline, CDR1 is SGHTA, CDR2 FQGTGA. The CDR3 length is 15 residues. The CDR3 reads CASSLVPGNPGELFF. The CDR3 region has the DNA TGTGCCAGCAGCTTGGTGCCCGGGAACCCCGGGGAGCTGTTTTTT.

The V gene is TRBV7-9, the J gene TRBJ2-2, with D maybe TRBD2 (7 bases). The CDR3 spans 15 residues. V was pared by 10 bases and J by 5 bases, with 20 bases between. Germline assignment: CDR1 SEHNR and CDR2 FQNEAQ (reference sequence). The CDR3 nucleotides are TGTGCCACCCCTAAGGGGGGAGGGCCGACCGGGGAGCTGTTTTTT. Protein: CATPKGGGPTGELFF.

The V and J genes are TRBV14 and TRBJ1-2; D not resolved. The CDR3 consists of 12 residues. Deletions cut 0 bases from V and 4 bases from J, with 3 bases between. Germline values: CDR1 SGHDN, CDR2 FVKESK. The CDR3 DNA reads TGTGCCAGCAGCCAAGACCCCTATGGCTACACCTTC. It codes for CASSQDPYGYTF.

The chain links TRBV7-6 to TRBJ2-7; 11 bases agree with TRBD2. The CDR3 loop spans 14 amino acids. The J segment lost 2 bases and the V segment lost 5 bases, leaving 2 bases of the junction unmatched. Per the germline V gene, CDR1 is SGHVS and CDR2 is FNYEAQ. The CDR3 bases are TGTGCCAGCAGCGGGACTAGCGGAACCTACGAGCAGTACTTC. This encodes CASSGTSGTYEQYF.

Regarding this clone: This CDR3 is also generated by other DNA sequences in the sample. The rearrangement uses TRBV4-3 and TRBJ1-2; no reliable D call. Germline V gives CDR1 LGHNA, CDR2 YSLEER. This CDR3 is built from 15 residues. V lost 0 bases to trimming and J lost 3 bases, with 11 bases between them. For the CDR3, the DNA is TGCGCCAGCAGCCAAGATATACGCCCGGACTATGGCTACACCTTC. Translated, it gives CASSQDIRPDYGYTF.

The CDR3 here is CASSPYVSGANVLTF. Here the CDR3 DNA reads TGTGCCAGCTCACCATACGTCTCTGGGGCCAACGTCCTGACTTTC. V gene TRBV18 combines with J gene TRBJ2-6, with D hard to call. Germline V CDR1 and CDR2: KGHSH, LQKENI. The CDR3 runs to 15 residues. V lost 2 bases to trimming and J lost 0 bases, with 5 bases between them.

The genes are TRBV4-3 and TRBJ2-7, with a weak D call TRBD1 (5 bases). Trimming took 1 base from V and 3 from J, leaving 10 bases between them. Germline V gene sequence: CDR1 LGHNA, CDR2 YSLEER. The CDR3 has 14 amino acids. The CDR3 region is CASSQGRQNYEQYF. CDR3 coding DNA: TGCGCCAGCAGCCAAGGTAGACAGAACTACGAGCAGTACTTC.

The chain is built from TRBV2 and TRBJ1-4, with D perhaps matching TRBD1 (5 bases). CDR1 and CDR2 (germline): SNHLY, FYNNEI. Trimming stripped 7 bases from V and 3 bases from J, with 12 bases between. The CDR3 is 14 residues long. CDR3: CASTFGGSNEKLFF. The CDR3 DNA is TGTGCCAGCACCTTCGGGGGGTCTAATGAAAAACTGTTTTTT.

The chain has TRBV18 and TRBJ2-5; D gene unclear. Germline V gene sequence: CDR1 KGHSH, CDR2 LQKENI. The CDR3 totals 13 residues. V gave up 2 bases and J gave up 2 bases, with 6 bases separating them. CDR3 coding DNA: TGTGCCAGCTCACCATGGGGTCAAGAGACCCAGTACTTC. This translates into CASSPWGQETQYF.

The V call is TRBV7-2, the J call TRBJ2-5; a weak D match, TRBD2 (5 bases). The CDR3 sequence is 15 residues long. Germline V gene data show CDR1 as SGHTA and CDR2 as FQGNSA. V lost 4 bases to trimming and J lost 5 bases, with 17 bases between them. The CDR3 here is CASSSGRLRVETQYF. The CDR3, as DNA: TGTGCCAGCAGCTCTGGACGCCTGAGGGTTGAGACCCAGTACTTC.

This chain connects TRBV6-5 to TRBJ1-4, with TRBD1 matching over 7 bases. The V segment lost 6 bases and the J segment 8 bases; nucleotides outside the gene matches: 6. Germline CDR1 MNHEY, CDR2 SVGAGI. The CDR3 is 13 amino acids. Here the CDR3 reads CASRRQGREKLFF. In nucleotides, the CDR3 is TGTGCCAGCAGACGACAGGGAAGGGAAAAACTGTTTTTT.

The chain carries TRBV14 and TRBJ2-5; weak D call: TRBD2 (7 bases). The DNA matches TRBJ2-7 better at its end, which makes the J call doubtful. The germline CDR1 and CDR2 sequences are SGHDN and FVKESK. CDR3 size: 14 residues. The CDR3 region has the DNA TGTGCCAGCAGTCGTGGACTAGGGGGTGGCGAGCAGTACTTC. Translating it yields CASSRGLGGGEQYF.

In this sample, this clone turned up once. The genes are TRBV4-3 and TRBJ1-2; perhaps TRBD1 as D (5 bases). This CDR3 region has 13 residues. Germline lookup yields CDR1 LGHNA and CDR2 YSLEER. V lost 4 bases and J 12 bases, leaving 18 bases between the germline ends. This CDR3 reads CASSPRAGQGDTF. The CDR3 DNA is TGCGCCAGCAGCCCAAGGGCGGGCCAGGGAGACACCTTC.